Listed below are T cell receptor beta chains from one sample, sequenced in a study of CD8 T cells in ankylosing spondylitis. TCRdb reprocessed the 5' RACE reads with MiXCR, giving one entry per CDR3 protein. The table has about 130,000 distinct CDR3 sequences, around 13% seen once. The sample consisted of blood, either unsorted or a sorted T cell fraction (not recorded which). Receptors were obtained from a female donor with ankylosing spondylitis or in good health (not recorded which). Each CDR3 is given with its conserved first and last residue. The D gene is left open where the match is weak.

j_call v_call d_call cdr3_aa
TRBJ1-6 TRBV25-1 TRBD1 CASSSYGTGGYLLHF
TRBJ2-1 TRBV27 TRBD2 CASISGAYNEQFF
TRBJ2-5 TRBV12-3/TRBV12-4 NA CVSSLIGIQETQYF
TRBJ2-3 TRBV12-3/TRBV12-4 TRBD2 CASSGSGGSDTQYF
TRBJ2-3 TRBV27 TRBD2 CASRYRVAGGTDTQYF
TRBJ1-1 TRBV27 TRBD1 CASSLTGGKTEAFF
TRBJ1-2 TRBV20-1 TRBD1 CSARKTGRVGYGYTF
TRBJ1-6 TRBV6-1 NA CASIRAHNSPLHF
TRBJ2-3 TRBV7-9 TRBD2 CASSLLERGSTDTQYF
TRBJ1-5 TRBV12-3/TRBV12-4 NA CASSLDQPQHF
TRBJ2-7 TRBV5-1 TRBD1 CASSLSGGSYEQYF
TRBJ1-5 TRBV20-1 NA CSARGPMAAGLAQHF